This TCR beta chain is drawn from a study of molecular identifiers for immune sequencing clone quantification. The naive CD8 libraries originated from between 20,000 and 1,000,000 sorted cells and drew on 10%, 30% or 50% RNA. Sorting recovered naive CD8 T cells on a CD8+CD4-CCR7+CD45RA+ profile. TCRdb analysed the PCR reads with MiXCR anew, one entry per CDR3 protein. The repertoire holds 90,000 to 120,000 distinct CDR3 sequences, with approximately 40% as singletons. CDR3 length: 16 amino acids. Germline V gene lookup returns CDR1 SGHVS and CDR2 FNYEAQ. Trimming pared 1 base from V and 6 bases from J, leaving 15 bases between. Study findings and constraints: Jurkat TCR RNA spiked in from one cell could reportedly be detected among some 980,000 naive cells. Clones that had above 20 RNA copies took up over 99% of effector molecules but under 1% in naive cells.

Remarks on this clonotype: Antigen specificity is unknown.

The receptor was derived from a human donor in good health. Some libraries in this study had Jurkat cell RNA spiked in. The specimen sequenced was naive CD8+ T cells from blood, with Jurkat cell RNA spiked in. Subset reported: FACS-sorted CD8+CD4-CCR7+CD45RA+ naive T cells. The V call is TRBV7-6, the J call TRBJ2-2; D is unresolved. This CDR3 is CASSLVVTSRAGELFF. The CDR3 nucleotides read TGTGCCAGCAGCTTAGTGGTGACTTCCCGTGCCGGGGAGCTGTTTTTT.